Shown below are 27 T cell receptor beta chains from a single sample sequenced in a study of blood T cell repertoires in COVID-19. Clones were sequenced by immunoSEQ multiplex PCR, and TCRdb holds only the in-frame ones, with some missing. The sample holds around 50,000 clones, around nine tenths seen once. Sequenced: peripheral blood. The receptors derive from a man aged 55 to 69 with active or convalescent COVID-19.

The chain uses TRBV18 and TRBJ2-7; 15 nucleotides align to TRBD2. V was clipped by 6 bases and J by 3 bases; unmatched bases: 9. CDR3 length: 17 amino acids. Germline CDR1 reads KGHSH; CDR2 reads LQKENI. The CDR3 is CASSTPRTSGGDYEQYF. The CDR3 DNA follows: TGTGCCAGCTCGACACCCCGGACTAGCGGGGGGGACTACGAGCAGTACTTC.

This chain joins TRBV6-5 and TRBJ1-5, with unresolved D. Trimming cost V 6 bases and J 7 bases, with 13 bases left between them. Germline V gives CDR1 MNHEY, CDR2 SVGAGI. The CDR3 is 13 residues long. Here the CDR3 DNA reads TGTGCCAGCAGGTTACAGAGATCCCAGCCCCAGCATTTT. Its translation: CASRLQRSQPQHF.

The V and J genes are TRBV2 and TRBJ1-1; a possible D gene is TRBD1 (5 bases). V was pared by 5 bases and J by 0 bases, with 10 bases between. The CDR3 covers 14 residues. Germline V lookup: CDR1 SNHLY, CDR2 FYNNEI. The CDR3 sequence: CASSRQLMNTEAFF. The CDR3 bases are TGTGCCAGCAGTCGACAGCTAATGAACACTGAAGCTTTCTTT.

This sequence joins TRBV7-2 and TRBJ2-5, with TRBD2 identical over 9 bases. CDR1 and CDR2 from the germline V gene are SGHTA and FQGNSA. The CDR3 runs to 18 residues. J was trimmed by 1 base and V by 1 base; bases with no gene match: 10. This chain's CDR3 is CASSLEGGTSGSQETQYF. Written as DNA, the CDR3 is TGTGCCAGCAGCTTAGAGGGAGGAACTAGCGGGTCCCAAGAGACCCAGTACTTC.

This chain links TRBV2 with TRBJ1-2; D is uncertain. Germline assignment: CDR1 SNHLY and CDR2 FYNNEI. The V end lost 4 bases, the J end lost 5 bases, and 5 bases lay between the germline ends. CDR3 length equals 11 residues. The CDR3 DNA sequence: TGTGCCAGCAGTGTTTCGTATGGCTACACCTTC. It codes for CASSVSYGYTF.

The rearrangement links TRBV7-9 to TRBJ2-2; D remains unclear. This CDR3 spans 13 amino acids. Germline CDR1 SEHNR, CDR2 FQNEAQ (reference sequence). The germline V and J ends were trimmed by 5 bases and 5 bases, with 9 bases remaining between them. CDR3 sequence (DNA): TGTGCCAGCAGCCCAGAATGGACCGGGGAGCTGTTTTTT. Protein: CASSPEWTGELFF.

J is TRBJ1-2 and V is TRBV19; no clear D. Trimming shortened V by 5 bases and J by 1 base, and 11 bases separated the two germline ends. Germline lookup yields CDR1 LNHDA and CDR2 SQIVND (reference sequence). The CDR3 contains 14 residues. The CDR3 spells CASSRPGSNYGYTF. The CDR3 DNA sequence: TGTGCCAGTAGTCGCCCAGGCAGTAACTATGGCTACACCTTC. Full variable domain (missing parts from reference TRBV19 and TRBJ1-2): DGGITQSPKYLFRKEGQNVTLSCEQNLNHDAMYWYRQDPGQGLRLIYYSQIVNDFQKGDIAEGYSVSREKKESFPLTVTSAQKNPTAFYLCASSRPGSNYGYTFGSGTRLTVV.

This CDR3 is CASSYSGGAGDTQYF. The CDR3 DNA follows: TGTGCCAGCAGTTACAGCGGGGGGGCCGGAGATACGCAGTATTTT. The chain combines TRBV6-5 with TRBJ2-3; 10 nucleotides agree with TRBD2. CDR3 length: 15 residues. With 2 bases clipped from V and 5 bases from J, the junction kept 4 bases outside the gene matches. Germline assignment: CDR1 MNHEY and CDR2 SVGAGI.

This clone turned up a few times. This chain connects TRBV6-6 to TRBJ1-4; D is perhaps TRBD1 (6 bases). The CDR3 has 13 amino acids. Germline-derived CDR1 and CDR2 are MNHNY and SVGAGI (reference sequence). The ends were cut back, 6 bases at V and 5 bases at J, with 10 bases in the middle. This chain's CDR3 is CASRDRDNEKLFF. The CDR3 coding sequence is TGTGCCAGCAGGGACAGAGACAATGAAAAACTGTTTTTT.

This chain connects TRBV2 to TRBJ2-3, with no clear D. V was pared by 1 base and J by 1 base, with 6 bases between. CDR1 SNHLY and CDR2 FYNNEI come from the germline V gene. The CDR3 contains 14 residues. The CDR3 loop reads CASSEDRGTDTQYF. CDR3 nucleotide sequence: TGTGCCAGCAGTGAAGATCGAGGCACAGATACGCAGTATTTT. Together with reference TRBV2 and TRBJ2-3, the CDR3 gives the full variable domain: EPEVTQTPSHQVTQMGQEVILRCVPISNHLYFYWYRQILGQKVEFLVSFYNNEISEKSEIFDDQFSVERPDGSNFTLKIRSTKLEDSAMYFCASSEDRGTDTQYFGPGTRLTVL.

This chain joins TRBV19 and TRBJ2-4; TRBD1 agrees at 8 bases. In germline, CDR1 is LNHDA, CDR2 SQIVND (reference sequence). The CDR3 length is 17 residues. Trimming took 3 bases from V and 3 from J; bases not matched to a gene: 10. DNA of the CDR3: TGTGCCAGTAGTATTATGCAGGGGGCAAGGGGCAAAAACATTCAGTACTTC. Translated: CASSIMQGARGKNIQYF.

This clone has a handful of counts. This rearrangement joins TRBV3-1 (or the pseudogene TRBV3-2) to TRBJ2-7; tentative D call: TRBD2 (6 bases). Per the germline V gene, CDR1 is LGHDT and CDR2 is YNNKEL (reference sequence). The CDR3 contains 11 residues. The V and J ends lost 3 bases and 12 bases respectively, with 12 bases between them. DNA for the CDR3: TGTGCCAGCAGCCACTTCGGGAGCTGGTACTTC. Translation: CASSHFGSWYF.

This chain uses TRBV6-5 with TRBJ1-2, with 8 bases that match TRBD1. The CDR3 has 11 residues. The V gene end was trimmed by 8 bases and the J gene end by 5 bases; junction bases not matched to a gene: 1. Germline loops: CDR1 MNHEY, CDR2 SVGAGI. The CDR3 loop reads CASGQGYGYTF. The CDR3 nucleotides are TGTGCCAGCGGACAGGGATATGGCTACACCTTC.

This clone showed up just a few times. The rearrangement uses TRBV6-5 and TRBJ2-7, with 9 bases matching TRBD1. J gave up 6 bases and V 2 bases, and 2 bases lay outside the gene matches. Germline lookup yields CDR1 MNHEY and CDR2 SVGAGI. The CDR3 runs to 13 residues. The CDR3 nucleotides are TGTGCCAGCAGTTACCCGGACAGGGGCGAGCAGTACTTC. The encoded protein is CASSYPDRGEQYF.

This clone was observed once. The V and J genes are TRBV12-5 and TRBJ1-1, with a tentative D call TRBD1 (5 bases). Germline loops: CDR1 LGHNT, CDR2 FRNRAP. This CDR3 is 15 amino acids long. The V end lost 5 bases, the J end lost 4 bases, and 17 bases lay between the germline ends. The CDR3 is CASGPGLRRGTEAFF. In nucleotides, the CDR3 is TGTGCTAGTGGTCCGGGTCTCCGGAGGGGCACTGAAGCTTTCTTT.

This clone has a single count. The rearrangement joins TRBV28 to TRBJ1-6; D call uncertain. Germline V gene lookup returns CDR1 MDHEN and CDR2 SYDVKM. The V end was cut by 2 bases, the J end by 4 bases, with 9 bases between. The CDR3 covers 15 residues. This chain's CDR3 is CASSLQAYYNSPLHF. DNA for the CDR3: TGTGCCAGCAGTTTACAGGCTTATTATAATTCACCCCTCCACTTT. Full variable domain (remainder filled in from reference TRBV28 and TRBJ1-6): DVKVTQSSRYLVKRTGEKVFLECVQDMDHENMFWYRQDPGLGLRLIYFSYDVKMKEKGDIPEGYSVSREKKERFSLILESASTNQTSMYLCASSLQAYYNSPLHFGNGTRLTVT.

The chain is built from TRBV10-3 and TRBJ1-2; TRBD1 matches 9 bases. This CDR3 has 15 residues. V lost 8 bases and J lost 1; bases outside the gene matches: 8. Germline CDR1 ENHRY, CDR2 SYGVKD. CDR3 sequence reads: CAIAKDRGFNYGYTF. The CDR3 nucleotides are TGTGCCATCGCAAAGGACAGGGGCTTTAACTATGGCTACACCTTC.

V is TRBV28 and J is TRBJ2-7; TRBD1 matches 8 bases. V was clipped by 5 bases and J by 3 bases; unmatched bases: 6. This CDR3 region has 14 residues. The germline CDR1 and CDR2 sequences are MDHEN and SYDVKM. CDR3 protein: CASSLYTGGYEQYF. Here the CDR3 DNA reads TGTGCCAGCAGTCTTTACACAGGGGGCTACGAGCAGTACTTC.

CDR3 sequence reads: CASSVGEGRDRRTPNYGYTF. DNA of the CDR3: TGTGCCAGCAGTGTGGGGGAGGGTAGGGACAGGAGGACACCTAACTATGGCTACACCTTC. This chain connects TRBV6-4 to TRBJ1-2, with 8 nucleotides matching TRBD1. Trimming at V came to 4 bases and at J to 0 bases, leaving 19 bases not matched to a gene. The CDR3 is 20 amino acids. The V gene's germline CDR1 is MRHNA and CDR2 SNTAGT.

This CDR3 reads CASSLVSPYEQYF. The CDR3 DNA is TGTGCCAGCAGCTTAGTGAGCCCTTACGAGCAGTACTTC. This chain joins TRBV7-2 and TRBJ2-7; the D is unclear. CDR3 length: 13 residues. V was clipped by 1 base and J by 4 bases, with 8 bases between them. Germline values: CDR1 SGHTA, CDR2 FQGNSA. The whole variable domain, remainder taken from reference TRBV7-2 and TRBJ2-7, is GAGVSQSPSNKVTEKGKDVELRCDPISGHTALYWYRQSLGQGLEFLIYFQGNSAPDKSGLPSDRFSAERTGGSVSTLTIQRTQQEDSAVYLCASSLVSPYEQYFGPGTRLTVT.

V is TRBV19 and J is TRBJ1-2, with 8 bases fitting TRBD1. Germline V CDR1 and CDR2: LNHDA, SQIVND (reference sequence). V lost 6 bases and J lost 3; bases outside the gene matches: 3. The CDR3 is 13 residues long. The CDR3 nucleotides are TGTGCCAGTAGAATACAGGGGGACTATGGCTACACCTTC. This sequence encodes CASRIQGDYGYTF.

This rearrangement joins TRBV4-1 to TRBJ2-7; no reliable D call. The CDR3 length is 14 residues. Germline V gives CDR1 MGHRA, CDR2 YSYEKL. The germline V and J ends were trimmed by 4 bases and 3 bases, with 13 bases remaining between them. CDR3 residues: CASSLSETGYEQYF. DNA of the CDR3: TGCGCCAGCAGCCTTTCCGAGACGGGCTACGAGCAGTACTTC.

This clone was recorded a few times. Distinct nucleotide sequences in the sample also encode this CDR3. This chain joins TRBV7-6 and TRBJ1-1, with 11 nucleotides matching TRBD1. This CDR3 comprises 18 residues. V was pared by 1 base and J by 5 bases, with 12 bases of the junction left unmatched. Germline values: CDR1 SGHVS, CDR2 FNYEAQ. Here the CDR3 DNA reads TGTGCCAGCAGCTTAGGGCCGGGACAGGGGGACGATGGGACTGAAGCTTTCTTT. As protein: CASSLGPGQGDDGTEAFF.

The chain employs TRBV7-2 and TRBJ2-7, with 11 bases that match TRBD2. Germline assignment: CDR1 SGHTA and CDR2 FQGNSA. The length of the CDR3 is 16 residues. With V trimmed by 0 bases and J by 4 bases, 5 bases remained unmatched. The CDR3 sequence: CASSLALTSGGYEQYF. CDR3 nucleotides: TGTGCCAGCAGCTTAGCCTTAACTAGCGGGGGTTACGAGCAGTACTTC.

This clone was recorded a few times. This chain uses TRBV3-1 (or the pseudogene TRBV3-2) with TRBJ2-1; no definite D call. Trimming cost V 4 bases and J 4 bases, with 5 bases left between them. The CDR3 totals 12 residues. CDR1 LGHDT and CDR2 YNNKEL come from the germline V gene (reference sequence). CDR3 amino acids: CASSLRYNEQFF. DNA for the CDR3: TGTGCCAGCAGCCTTAGATACAATGAGCAGTTCTTC.

The genes are TRBV3-1 (or the pseudogene TRBV3-2) and TRBJ1-2; TRBD1 aligns across 10 bases. This CDR3 spans 14 amino acids. J gave up 7 bases and V 6 bases, and 8 bases lay outside the gene matches. Germline V gives CDR1 LGHDT, CDR2 YNNKEL (reference sequence). The CDR3 region has the DNA TGTGCCAGCAGGACGACAGGGGGCGCATCTGGCTACACCTTC. As protein: CASRTTGGASGYTF.

The chain recombines TRBV3-1 (or the pseudogene TRBV3-2) with TRBJ1-5; TRBD1 agrees at 11 bases. Germline CDR1 LGHDT, CDR2 YNNKEL (reference sequence). CDR3 length equals 14 residues. The V segment lost 4 bases and the J segment 7 bases; nucleotides outside the gene matches: 3. The CDR3 nucleotides are TGTGCCAGCAGCCGGGACAGGGGGAACCAGCCCCAGCATTTT. Translating gives CASSRDRGNQPQHF.